This TCR beta chain was observed in a study of CD8+ T cells in alopecia areata listed by TCRdb under 2018. General notes on the study: Treated patients were enrolled in an open-label pilot trial of oral tofacitinib at 5 to 10 mg twice daily for moderate-to-severe alopecia areata. Scalp clonality was compared across normal scalp (n=4), patchy alopecia areata scalp (n=8), and alopecia totalis/universalis scalp (n=8). Human TCRbeta sequencing covered scalp tissue and sorted CD4+ and CD8+ peripheral blood T cells from patchy and totalis/universalis alopecia areata patients and healthy controls. RNA was extracted with the PAXgene miRNA kit for fixed scalp, the miRNeasy kit for PBMCs, and the RNeasy kit for mouse skin. Tofacitinib was given for 6 to 18 months, followed by 6 months of follow-up off drug to assess delayed response and recurrence. High-throughput TCRbeta sequencing was used to examine T cell clonal expansion in alopecia areata in both the C3H/HeJ mouse model and human patients. Tofacitinib-treated patients had biopsies at baseline and at 4 and 24 weeks of treatment, with a later scalp biopsy in several patients. TCRbeta CDR3 regions were amplified by immunoSEQ multiplex PCR with 35 Vbeta forward and 13 Jbeta reverse primers.

Library preparation employed the immunoSEQ multiplex PCR assay. RNA was extracted from all samples and reverse transcribed into cDNA as template for TCR sequencing. SuperScript III was used for first-strand cDNA synthesis, primed with a 2:1 mix of oligo-dT and random hexamers. Amplification bias was assessed with a synthetic immune receptor repertoire, and residual bias was removed computationally. In the original analysis: Raw reads were preprocessed to remove errors, and CDR3 was defined according to IMGT conventions as the region from the conserved cysteine to phenylalanine. To get clonality, Shannon entropy was normalized by log2 of the number of productive unique TCRs and the result was subtracted from 1. Scalp TCRbeta sequences were cross-referenced with sorted blood CD4 and CD8 repertoires so that the CD4 or CD8 identity of scalp clones could be inferred. TCRdb carries this immuneACCESS record with in-frame sequences only. Its versions omit some clonotypes, under half of them owing to an unresolved V gene in the studies checked, with the rest unexplained. V and J calls and clone size are copied from that table; D and trimming were computed from the DNA. The sample table records about 98,000 clones; about 45% of these occur just once. About 0.79% of the sample is held by the ten biggest clonotypes.

Regarding this clone: Its antigen has not been determined. One base away there is no much larger clone; base qualities are not given.

Lesional scalp punch biopsies and peripheral blood were obtained from alopecia areata patients. PBMCs were isolated by density centrifugation and stained for CD3, CD4 and CD8, and CD4+ and CD8+ T cells were sorted on a FACSAria. The full study reports these points: Scalp TCR repertoire analysis is complicated because resident alphabeta T cells in normal human skin are also sequenced, whereas mouse skin is dominated by gammadelta T cells. Compared with normal scalp, lesional scalp had higher clonality and more expanded CD8+ clones, particularly in alopecia totalis/universalis, a pattern that suggests antigenic drive. Compared with mice, TCR sequences shared between patients were less clear, possibly partly because of HLA diversity across the patient population.

The TCR sequence derives from a human donor with alopecia areata. Sequences were obtained from CD4+ T cells sorted from blood.

The CDR3 amino acid sequence is: CASSQEGGNEQFF. The base sequence is TGTGCCAGCAGCCAAGAAGGCGGGAATGAGCAGTTCTTC. The chain joins TRBV4-2 to TRBJ2-1; matching of 5 bases hints at TRBD2 as the D gene. Taken from cysteine to phenylalanine, the CDR3 has 13 residues. Of all the DNA, just the CDR3 is kept, 39 bases in frame from base 1. Based on the germline V gene, the CDR1 and CDR2 sequences are LGHNA and YNFKEQ. Deletion took 0 bases off V and 7 bases off J, with a span of 7 bases between the germline ends.